One TCR beta chain is described in this entry. CD8+CD57+ cell expansion, shown by flow cytometry, had occurred in the patients selected for sequencing. The data were taken from a study of CD8+CD57+ T cells in acquired aplastic anemia. Study summary: Recorded DNA amounts for sorted CD4+ and CD8+ cells had an average of about 3 ug.

Germline-derived CDR1 and CDR2 are SNHLY and FYNNEI. The CDR3 contains 18 residues. The trim removed 4 bases at V and 2 bases at J, leaving 9 bases unmatched. Genomic DNA acted as the template from which TCR beta VDJ combination and CDR3 sequence profiling were carried out. MiXCR, run by TCRdb on the reads, gives a single entry per CDR3 protein. The sample records a few hundred thousand distinct CDR3 sequences, more than 25% being singletons. This receptor was obtained from a human donor with aplastic anemia. Material: sorted CD4+, CD8+, or CD8+CD57+ T cells (not recorded which) from PBMCs. The chain has TRBV2 and TRBJ2-5, with TRBD2 matching over 14 bases. The CDR3 loop is CASSATGLAGGRQETQYF. The CDR3 bases are TGTGCCAGCAGTGCAACAGGACTAGCGGGGGGACGACAAGAGACCCAGTACTTC.